This T cell receptor (beta chain) originates from a study of beta chain features in type 1 diabetes. Study overall: Sorted cells, 90 million to 120 million in number, were examined across all samples. Study-level results: Moderate but significant shortening of TCRB CDR3s was recorded in all four CD4+ subsets from Type 1 diabetes patients. Still unanswered here is whether HLA type influences TCRB rearrangement.

Reverse transcribing all isolated RNA meant expressed TCRB transcripts were sequenced. Mean read depth for stem cell-like memory T cell samples was about 950,000 reads. TCRdb's table, derived via immunoSEQ multiplex PCR, lists solely in-frame clones and lacks some. The sample includes 20,000 to 25,000 clones, around three fifths seen only once; the top ten take 0.3% to 0.4%. The table lists this clone with a few counts. Its specificity is not known. The CDR3 totals 17 residues. V dropped 1 base and J dropped 1; count of bases not matched to a gene: 10. Germline lookup yields CDR1 SGHTA and CDR2 FQGNSA.

This TCR was recovered from a man aged 18 to 30 with type 1 diabetes. The chain links TRBV7-2 to TRBJ2-7, with 7 bases aligning to TRBD2. Sequencing was carried out using stem cell memory CD4+ T cells from blood. The chain's CDR3 is CASSLVSGSGESYEQYF. DNA for the CDR3: TGTGCCAGCAGCTTAGTATCTGGCAGCGGGGAATCCTACGAGCAGTACTTC.